This TCR beta chain was found in a study of CD8 T cells in ankylosing spondylitis. This clonotype was counted at least ten times. Its antigen is still unknown. Overall study results and limits: Characteristic of ankylosing spondylitis blood, it appeared, was a TCR beta motif comprising eight highly homologous variants. Earlier work had already found some motif variants in reactive arthritis synovial fluid and blood.

With molecular barcodes, quantitative 5'-RACE was used to make the TCR beta libraries. TCRdb passed the 5' RACE reads through MiXCR, listing each CDR3 protein once. The sample records roughly 350,000 distinct CDR3 sequences, 6.5% to 10% being singletons. V was pared by 0 bases and J by 2 bases, with 15 bases between. Germline V gene lookup returns CDR1 SGHDT and CDR2 YYEEEE. This CDR3 region has 16 residues. This TCR was recovered from a male donor with ankylosing spondylitis. This rearrangement joins TRBV5-6 to TRBJ2-7, with a tentative D call TRBD2 (7 bases). Sequenced: blood, either unsorted or a sorted T cell fraction (not recorded which). The CDR3 is CASSLVRRGAAYEQYF. In nucleotides, the CDR3 is TGTGCCAGCAGCTTGGTTCGCCGGGGGGCCGCCTACGAGCAGTACTTC.